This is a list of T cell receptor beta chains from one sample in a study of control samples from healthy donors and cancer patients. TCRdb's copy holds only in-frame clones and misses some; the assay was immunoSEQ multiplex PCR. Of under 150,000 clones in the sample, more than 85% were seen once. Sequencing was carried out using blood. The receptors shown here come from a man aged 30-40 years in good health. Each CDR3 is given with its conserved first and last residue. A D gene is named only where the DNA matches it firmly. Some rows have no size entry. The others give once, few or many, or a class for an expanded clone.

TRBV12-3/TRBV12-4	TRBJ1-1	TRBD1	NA	CASSFYRGEAFF	TGTGCCAGCAGTTTTTACAGGGGTGAAGCTTTCTTT
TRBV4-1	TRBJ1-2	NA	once	CASSHGEGDYGYTF	TGCGCCAGCAGCCACGGGGAAGGAGACTATGGCTACACCTTC
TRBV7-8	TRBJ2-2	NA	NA	CARTGLHTGELFF	TGTGCCAGGACGGGACTCCACACCGGGGAGCTGTTTTTT
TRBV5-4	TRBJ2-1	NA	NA	CASSSPGAPYNEQFF	TGTGCCAGCAGCTCCCCGGGGGCCCCCTACAATGAGCAGTTCTTC
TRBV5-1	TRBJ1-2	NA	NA	CASSLTGTNYGYTF	TGCGCCAGCAGCTTGACAGGGACGAACTATGGCTACACCTTC
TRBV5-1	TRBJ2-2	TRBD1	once	CANITGGRSTGELFF	TGCGCCAACATAACAGGGGGGCGAAGCACCGGGGAGCTGTTTTTT
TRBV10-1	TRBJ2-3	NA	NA	CASSEGGVRADTQYF	TGCGCCAGCAGCGAAGGGGGGGTGCGCGCAGATACGCAGTATTTT
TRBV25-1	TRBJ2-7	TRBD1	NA	CASRVPGTEVGEQYF	TGTGCCAGCAGAGTCCCCGGGACAGAGGTCGGGGAGCAGTACTTC
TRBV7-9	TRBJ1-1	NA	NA	CASSPTGYTEAFF	TGTGCCAGCAGCCCGACAGGTTACACTGAAGCTTTCTTT
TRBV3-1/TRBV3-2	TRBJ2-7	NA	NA	CASSQRKGYEQYF	TGTGCCAGCAGCCAAAGGAAGGGCTACGAGCAGTACTTC
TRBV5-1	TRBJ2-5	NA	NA	CASSFGETQYF	TGCGCCAGCAGCTTTGGAGAGACCCAGTACTTC
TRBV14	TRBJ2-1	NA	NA	CASSQGPSGTYNEQFF	TGTGCCAGCAGCCAAGGACCGTCGGGGACCTACAATGAGCAGTTCTTC
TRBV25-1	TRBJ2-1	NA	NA	CASSIRSSYNEQFF	TGTGCCAGCTCCATTCGTAGCTCCTACAATGAGCAGTTCTTC
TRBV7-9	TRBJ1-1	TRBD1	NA	CASSRTGTGMNTEAFF	TGTGCCAGCAGCCGGACCGGGACAGGGATGAACACTGAAGCTTTCTTT
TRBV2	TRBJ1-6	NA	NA	CATRGPGRNSPLHF	TGTGCCACTCGGGGCCCCGGCCGAAATTCACCCCTCCACTTT
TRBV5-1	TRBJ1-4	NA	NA	CASSLTGEKLFF	TGCGCCAGCAGCCTAACAGGGGAAAAACTGTTTTTT
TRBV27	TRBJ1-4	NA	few	CASSLIPGRGNEKLFF	TGTGCCAGCAGTTTAATTCCGGGACGGGGTAATGAAAAACTGTTTTTT
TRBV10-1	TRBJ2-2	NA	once	CASSDGVQGWTGELFF	TGCGCCAGCAGTGACGGGGTCCAGGGTTGGACCGGGGAGCTGTTTTTT
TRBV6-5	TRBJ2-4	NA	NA	CASSYARGAYIQYF	TGTGCCAGCAGTTACGCCAGGGGCGCATACATTCAGTACTTC
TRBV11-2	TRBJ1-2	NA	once	CASSLNRKTEFGYTF	TGTGCCAGCAGCTTAAATCGGAAAACGGAATTTGGCTACACCTTC
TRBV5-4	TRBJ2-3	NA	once	CASSFTPTGVRTDTQYF	TGTGCCAGCAGCTTTACCCCAACCGGGGTCCGCACAGATACGCAGTATTTT
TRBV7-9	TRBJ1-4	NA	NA	CASSLGGGPTNEKLFF	TGTGCCAGCAGCTTAGGTGGCGGTCCAACTAATGAAAAACTGTTTTTT
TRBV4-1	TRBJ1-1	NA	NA	CASSQVVGTANTEAFF	TGCGCCAGCAGCCAAGTTGTAGGGACCGCTAACACTGAAGCTTTCTTT
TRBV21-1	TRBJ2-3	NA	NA	CASSETPGRGPPDTQYF	TGTGCCAGCAGCGAAACCCCCGGGCGTGGCCCCCCAGATACGCAGTATTTT
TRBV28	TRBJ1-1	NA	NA	CASSLWSGNTEAFF	TGTGCCAGCAGTTTATGGTCGGGGAACACTGAAGCTTTCTTT
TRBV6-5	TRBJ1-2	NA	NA	CASRRSYTGRTIF	TGTGCCAGCCGTCGTTCCTATACCGGACGGACCATCTTC
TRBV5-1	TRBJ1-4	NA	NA	CASSLVGFLDEKLFF	TGCGCCAGCAGCTTGGTCGGATTTTTGGATGAAAAACTGTTTTTT
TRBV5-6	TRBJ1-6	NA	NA	CASSLMEEMQSPLHF	TGTGCCAGCAGCTTGATGGAGGAGATGCAATCACCCCTCCACTTT
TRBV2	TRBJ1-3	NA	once	CASSEGSGSQGNTIYF	TGTGCCAGCAGTGAAGGGTCCGGAAGCCAAGGAAACACCATATATTTT
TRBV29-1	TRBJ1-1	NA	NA	CSDTTGTLMNTEAFF	TGCAGCGATACAACCGGGACACTCATGAACACTGAAGCTTTCTTT
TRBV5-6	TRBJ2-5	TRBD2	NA	CASSSSGVGTETQYF	TGTGCCAGCAGCTCAAGCGGGGTGGGTACGGAGACCCAGTACTTC
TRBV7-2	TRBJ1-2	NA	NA	CASSLSVGNYGYTF	TGTGCCAGCAGCTTATCGGTCGGGAACTATGGCTACACCTTC
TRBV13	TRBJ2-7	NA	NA	CASSLTSDEQYF	TGTGCCAGCAGCTTAACCTCAGACGAGCAGTACTTC
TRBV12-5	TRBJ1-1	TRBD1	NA	CASGPGQGVVNTEAFF	TGTGCTAGTGGCCCCGGACAGGGGGTCGTGAACACTGAAGCTTTCTTT
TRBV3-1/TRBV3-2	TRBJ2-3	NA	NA	CASSQARPPTSTDTQYF	TGTGCCAGCAGCCAAGCTAGGCCACCCACTAGCACAGATACGCAGTATTTT
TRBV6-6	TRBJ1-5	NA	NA	CASSSPASGGNQPQHF	TGTGCCAGCAGCTCCCCGGCCTCTGGAGGCAATCAGCCCCAGCATTTT
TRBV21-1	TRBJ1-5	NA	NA	CASSPRQGIRYQPQHF	TGTGCCAGCAGCCCCCGACAGGGGATTCGGTATCAGCCCCAGCATTTT
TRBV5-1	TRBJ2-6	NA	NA	CASSFIGLASGANVLTF	TGCGCCAGCAGCTTCATCGGACTGGCCTCTGGGGCCAACGTCCTGACTTTC
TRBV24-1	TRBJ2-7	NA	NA	CATSDAGARDEQYF	TGTGCCACCAGTGATGCAGGGGCTCGGGACGAGCAGTACTTC
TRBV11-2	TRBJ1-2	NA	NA	CASSRLLDFSNYGYTF	TGTGCCAGCAGTAGGCTTCTGGACTTCTCTAACTATGGCTACACCTTC
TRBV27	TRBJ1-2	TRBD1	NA	CASSLTLTTGTNGYTF	TGTGCCAGCAGTCTTACCCTCACGACAGGGACAAATGGCTACACCTTC
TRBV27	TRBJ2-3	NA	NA	CASSFSGLTDTQYF	TGTGCCAGCAGCTTTTCCGGATTGACAGATACGCAGTATTTT
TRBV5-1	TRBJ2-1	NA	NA	CASSTTGSLGIKVYNEQFF	TGCGCCAGCAGCACAACCGGGTCGTTAGGGATAAAGGTTTACAATGAGCAGTTCTTC
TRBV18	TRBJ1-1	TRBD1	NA	CASSPDRSNTEAFF	TGTGCCAGCTCACCGGACAGGTCGAACACTGAAGCTTTCTTT
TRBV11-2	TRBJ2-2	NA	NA	CASSSVISEELFF	TGTGCCAGCAGCTCAGTGATATCCGAAGAGCTGTTTTTT
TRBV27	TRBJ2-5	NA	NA	CASSFYETQYF	TGTGCCAGCAGTTTTTACGAGACCCAGTACTTC
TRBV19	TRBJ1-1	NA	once	CASSTRREVEAFF	TGTGCCAGTAGCACGAGGAGGGAAGTTGAAGCTTTCTTT
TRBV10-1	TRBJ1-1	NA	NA	CASNPGSAEAFF	TGCGCCAGCAACCCCGGATCCGCTGAAGCTTTCTTT
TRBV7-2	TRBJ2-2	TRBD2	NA	CASSPRLAGGIGELFF	TGTGCCAGCAGCCCACGACTAGCGGGGGGGATCGGGGAGCTGTTTTTT
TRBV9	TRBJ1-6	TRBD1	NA	CASSSQGANNSPLHF	TGTGCCAGCAGCTCCCAGGGGGCAAATAATTCACCCCTCCACTTT
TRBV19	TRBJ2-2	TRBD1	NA	CASSFPGQTTGELFF	TGTGCCAGTAGTTTCCCGGGACAGACCACCGGGGAGCTGTTTTTT
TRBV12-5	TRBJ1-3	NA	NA	CASGKTSSGNTIYF	TGTGCTAGTGGTAAGACGTCCTCTGGAAACACCATATATTTT
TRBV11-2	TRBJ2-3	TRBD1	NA	CASSLGTGTSTDTQYF	TGTGCCAGCAGCTTGGGGACAGGGACTAGCACAGATACGCAGTATTTT
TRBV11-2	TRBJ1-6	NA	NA	CASSPQGRSPLHF	TGTGCCAGCAGCCCCCAGGGACGATCACCCCTCCACTTT
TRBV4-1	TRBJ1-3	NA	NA	CASSQGLGGRPGNTIYF	TGCGCCAGCAGCCAAGGTTTAGGTGGGAGACCTGGAAACACCATATATTTT
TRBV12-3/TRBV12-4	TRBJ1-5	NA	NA	CASSLARNQPQHF	TGTGCCAGCAGTTTAGCGCGCAATCAGCCCCAGCATTTT
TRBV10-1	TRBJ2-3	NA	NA	CASSDPGINADTQYF	TGCGCCAGCAGTGACCCAGGGATCAACGCAGATACGCAGTATTTT